The rows below give T cell receptor beta chains drawn from one sample of a study of T-cell reconstitution after alpha-beta-depleted transplantation in children. TCRdb redid the calling of the PCR reads with MiXCR, one entry per CDR3 protein. The sample contains nearly 550,000 distinct CDR3 sequences, 15% to 20% of which appear only once. The input for sequencing was PBMCs from the stem cell graft donor, taken from the stem cell graft. Receptors were obtained from a human donor who donated a stem cell graft to a child with acute lymphoblastic leukemia. CDR3s leave out the opening cysteine and the closing phenylalanine or tryptophan. The listing skips clone size in some rows; elsewhere it reads once, few, many or a size class.

V: TRBV4-1; size: -; CDR3: ASSQGGGTDTQY
V: TRBV9; size: -; CDR3: ASSVRSVNTEAF
V: TRBV14; size: -; CDR3: ASSQLAGDVKNIQY
V: TRBV7-7; size: many; CDR3: ASSPLAGGENEQF
V: TRBV5-6; size: few; CDR3: ASSLVRGAHEQY
V: TRBV6-1; size: -; CDR3: ASSLLASQYNEQF
V: TRBV29-1; size: -; CDR3: SARDSLAKNIQY
V: TRBV6-5; size: few; CDR3: ASSYSPGHYGYT
V: TRBV5-6; size: few; CDR3: ASSSLGGAGTEAF
V: TRBV11-2; size: -; CDR3: ASSSGTSTPQY
V: TRBV20-1; size: few; CDR3: SASRQEETQY
V: TRBV5-1; size: -; CDR3: ASSPAGGPDTQY
V: TRBV7-9; size: few; CDR3: ASSFDSLYEQY
V: TRBV7-9; size: few; CDR3: ASSLDSSNTEAF
V: TRBV5-1; size: -; CDR3: ASSVGHLNTEAF
V: TRBV19; size: few; CDR3: ASSPFQGNYGYT
V: TRBV20-1; size: -; CDR3: SRIGGWDTQY
V: TRBV20-1; size: few; CDR3: SARTSGDYEQY
V: TRBV5-1; size: few; CDR3: ASSGPGGFNQPQH
V: TRBV5-1; size: -; CDR3: ASSSHPGTGVYEQY
V: TRBV5-6; size: few; CDR3: ASSFPRVSEQY
V: TRBV5-1; size: many; CDR3: ASSFDGTAYNEQF
V: TRBV14; size: few; CDR3: ASSQDHVGGYNEQF
V: TRBV7-7; size: few; CDR3: ASSLEGVGRNEQF
V: TRBV27; size: -; CDR3: ASSLYSASATQY
V: TRBV12-3/TRBV12-4; size: few; CDR3: ASTSEEWNEQF
V: TRBV12-3/TRBV12-4; size: few; CDR3: ASLGGEGETQY
V: TRBV29-1; size: few; CDR3: SVSGPRRYEQY
V: TRBV5-1; size: -; CDR3: ASSLWQGTGYT
V: TRBV7-9; size: -; CDR3: ASSLGDMNTEAF
V: TRBV5-1; size: few; CDR3: ASSFSTGGNQPQH
V: TRBV29-1; size: few; CDR3: SVGRQGLYGYT
V: TRBV5-1; size: many; CDR3: ASSPGTGGTEAF
V: TRBV18; size: -; CDR3: ASSPSLAGGLSFSTDTQY
V: TRBV29-1; size: few; CDR3: SVAGGPQF
V: TRBV15; size: few; CDR3: ATSRAGGGLAGEVSYNEQF
V: TRBV30; size: -; CDR3: AWSPSGRFPGELF
V: TRBV5-1; size: -; CDR3: ASSLGDLYDTQY
V: TRBV20-1; size: -; CDR3: SARDVAGGPLDTGELF
V: TRBV4-1; size: -; CDR3: ASSQAAISYNEQF
V: TRBV5-1; size: few; CDR3: ASSFEYNEKLF
V: TRBV6-5; size: -; CDR3: ASSPYGERGTQY
V: TRBV20-1; size: few; CDR3: STRGLGGGWYEQY
V: TRBV12-3/TRBV12-4; size: -; CDR3: ASSLVQEVETQY
V: TRBV2; size: -; CDR3: ASSAYIDTGELF
V: TRBV7-9; size: once; CDR3: ASSLVDGLDEQY
V: TRBV3-1; size: -; CDR3: ATSQRLAGAEAQY
V: TRBV11-1; size: -; CDR3: ASSSSGFGAKNIQY